The 22 T cell receptor beta chains listed next were all sequenced from one sample in a study of blood T cell repertoires in COVID-19 (dated by TCRdb to the early 2020s). To prepare the library, the immunoSEQ multiplex PCR assay was applied. TCRdb re-hosts the immuneACCESS table, in-frame sequences only. Its copies lack some clones; in the studies checked, an unresolved V gene accounts for under half of them, and the cause for the rest is not known. The sample table lists over 50,000 clones, around 84% of them with a count of one. The ten largest make up about 10% of the sample. The sequencing sample was made of peripheral blood. The source is a man in his sixties or seventies with active COVID-19.

The chain recombines TRBV29-1 with TRBJ1-1; D gene unclear. Trimming pared 7 bases from V and 2 bases from J, leaving 14 bases between. The CDR3 length is 13 residues. CDR1 is SQVTM, CDR2 ANQGSEA, per germline. The chain's CDR3 is CSGRMGSNTEAFF. CDR3 DNA sequence: TGCAGCGGTCGGATGGGCAGCAACACTGAAGCTTTCTTT.

This chain uses TRBV5-6 with TRBJ2-1; 9 bases fit TRBD2. J lost 7 bases, V lost 0 bases, and 8 bases had no gene match. The germline CDR1 and CDR2 sequences are SGHDT and YYEEEE. This CDR3 is built from 16 residues. The CDR3: CASSLVALAGSNEQFF. For the CDR3, the DNA is TGTGCCAGCAGCTTGGTCGCGCTAGCGGGGAGTAATGAGCAGTTCTTC.

The chain has TRBV6-2 or TRBV6-3 and TRBJ1-5; D gene uncertain. The V end lost 5 bases, the J end lost 0 bases, and 11 bases lay between the germline ends. Looked up from germline, CDR1 is MNHEY and CDR2 is SVGEGT. This CDR3 has 15 residues. Here the CDR3 DNA reads TGTGCCAGCAGTCCCGACACCCGTAGCAATCAGCCCCAGCATTTT. Its translation is CASSPDTRSNQPQHF.

The V and J genes are TRBV7-8 and TRBJ2-1; TRBD1 agrees at 7 bases. The CDR3 length is 18 residues. The V and J ends lost 5 bases and 0 bases, in that order; junction bases with no gene match: 13. The germline V gene encodes CDR1 SGHVS and CDR2 FQNEAQ. The CDR3 is CASSASSTGRSSYNEQFF. CDR3 DNA: TGTGCCAGCAGCGCCTCCTCGACAGGGCGGAGCTCCTACAATGAGCAGTTCTTC.

The V gene is TRBV6-5, the J gene TRBJ2-2; 7 bases match TRBD2. The CDR3 length is 15 residues. The trim removed 2 bases at V and 7 bases at J, leaving 7 bases unmatched. The germline V gene encodes CDR1 MNHEY and CDR2 SVGAGI. The DNA of the CDR3 is TGTGCCAGCAGTTACGATTGGGGAGGGAACGGGGAGCTGTTTTTT. Amino acid sequence: CASSYDWGGNGELFF.

V usage is TRBV15 and J usage is TRBJ2-5; possibly TRBD1 for D (6 bases). The germline V gene encodes CDR1 LNHNV and CDR2 YYDKDF (reference sequence). Trimming removed 0 bases at V and 2 bases at J, with 7 bases between. This CDR3 comprises 14 residues. Here the CDR3 reads CATSRDGQQETQYF. CDR3 nucleotides: TGTGCCACCAGCAGAGATGGACAGCAAGAGACCCAGTACTTC. Using reference TRBV15 and TRBJ2-5 for the parts outside the CDR3, the full variable domain is DAMVIQNPRYQVTQFGKPVTLSCSQTLNHNVMYWYQQKSSQAPKLLFHYYDKDFNNEADTPDNFQSRRPNTSFCFLDIRSPGLGDTAMYLCATSRDGQQETQYFGPGTRLLVL.

This sequence joins TRBV2 and TRBJ2-7, with 7 bases matching TRBD2. CDR3 size: 13 residues. Germline assignment: CDR1 SNHLY and CDR2 FYNNEI. V gave up 5 bases and J gave up 6 bases; unmatched junction bases: 7. CDR3 in amino acids: CASSLGWEGEQYF. The CDR3 DNA reads TGTGCCAGCAGTCTCGGCTGGGAGGGCGAGCAGTACTTC. Drawing the rest from reference TRBV2 and TRBJ2-7, the complete variable domain is EPEVTQTPSHQVTQMGQEVILRCVPISNHLYFYWYRQILGQKVEFLVSFYNNEISEKSEIFDDQFSVERPDGSNFTLKIRSTKLEDSAMYFCASSLGWEGEQYFGPGTRLTVT.

The rearrangement uses TRBV3-1 (or the pseudogene TRBV3-2) and TRBJ1-1; tentatively, D is TRBD1 (5 bases). Germline values: CDR1 LGHDT, CDR2 YNNKEL (reference sequence). This CDR3 contains 17 residues. Trimming took 0 bases from V and 1 from J, leaving 15 bases between them. The CDR3 nucleotides are TGTGCCAGCAGCCAAGAGCCCCGGGGGAGGAGGAACACTGAAGCTTTCTTT. It encodes CASSQEPRGRRNTEAFF.

The chain is built from TRBV5-1 and TRBJ1-1, with 8 bases lining up with TRBD1. Germline V gene lookup returns CDR1 SGHRS and CDR2 YFSETQ. Germline trimming cut 6 bases from V and 3 bases from J; bases unmatched to any gene: 7. The CDR3 consists of 14 residues. The CDR3 region is CASTPGGGYTEAFF. The CDR3 nucleotides read TGCGCCAGCACCCCAGGGGGCGGGTACACTGAAGCTTTCTTT.

Here the CDR3 DNA reads TGTGCCAGCAGCTTAGATCAGGGGGACTCCGAGCAGTACTTC. Its protein is CASSLDQGDSEQYF. This sequence joins TRBV11-3 and TRBJ2-7; weak D call: TRBD1 (7 bases). Trimming pared 0 bases from V and 6 bases from J, leaving 12 bases between. This CDR3 is built from 14 residues. Looked up from germline, CDR1 is SGHNT and CDR2 is YENEEA.

The chain employs TRBV21-1 and TRBJ2-5; the table gives TRBD2 as D, unverified against the DNA. TRBV21-1 is a pseudogene locus. This CDR3 comprises 20 residues. Here the CDR3 reads CASSKAAGLAKRGHGETQYF. Written as DNA, the CDR3 is TGTGCCAGCAGCAAAGCGGCGGGACTAGCGAAACGAGGGCACGGTGAGACCCAGTACTTC.

This chain connects TRBV5-8 to TRBJ2-3; D is perhaps TRBD1 (5 bases). The germline V gene has CDR1 SGHTS and CDR2 YDEGEE. V shed 3 bases and J shed 2 bases, with 16 bases lying between them. The CDR3 is 16 residues long. CDR3 loop: CASSSSLKGSTDTQYF. The DNA of the CDR3 is TGTGCCAGCAGCTCAAGCTTAAAGGGGTCCACAGATACGCAGTATTTT. Looking up the rest from reference TRBV5-8 and TRBJ2-3 gives the full variable domain: EAGVTQSPTHLIKTRGQQATLRCSPISGHTSVYWYQQALGLGLQFLLWYDEGEERNRGNFPPRFSGRQFPNYSSELNVNALELEDSALYLCASSSSLKGSTDTQYFGPGTRLTVL.

CDR3 sequence reads: CASSPGGGAYTGELFF. CDR3 sequence (DNA): TGCGCCAGCAGCCCTGGCGGGGGGGCATACACCGGGGAGCTGTTTTTT. The rearrangement links TRBV5-1 to TRBJ2-2; 9 bases map to TRBD2. The J segment lost 3 bases and the V segment lost 4 bases, leaving 7 bases of the junction unmatched. The CDR3 totals 16 residues. CDR1 SGHRS and CDR2 YFSETQ come from the germline V gene.

The chain has TRBV5-6 and TRBJ2-7; possibly TRBD1 for D (5 bases). V was cut by 0 bases and J by 6 bases, with 7 bases left in between. Looked up from germline, CDR1 is SGHDT and CDR2 is YYEEEE. The length of the CDR3 is 12 residues. The CDR3 sequence: CASSLATGEQYF. The CDR3 DNA sequence: TGTGCCAGCAGCTTGGCAACAGGCGAGCAGTACTTC.

The rearrangement joins TRBV4-1 to TRBJ2-7, with no clear D. Per the germline V gene, CDR1 is MGHRA and CDR2 is YSYEKL. The ends were cut back, 0 bases at V and 4 bases at J, with 7 bases in the middle. CDR3 length equals 13 residues. The CDR3 DNA is TGCGCCAGCAGCCAAGACAGGTCATACGAGCAGTACTTC. Its translation: CASSQDRSYEQYF.

V usage is TRBV5-1 and J usage is TRBJ1-1; possible D gene TRBD1, 6 bases. The CDR3 is made up of 16 amino acids. Trimming shortened V by 4 bases and J by 1 base, and 17 bases separated the two germline ends. Germline loops: CDR1 SGHRS, CDR2 YFSETQ. The CDR3 is CASSLSPGHTNTEAFF. The CDR3 DNA reads TGCGCCAGCAGCCTCTCTCCGGGACACACGAACACTGAAGCTTTCTTT. Filled out from reference TRBV5-1 and TRBJ1-1, the complete variable domain reads KAGVTQTPRYLIKTRGQQVTLSCSPISGHRSVSWYQQTPGQGLQFLFEYFSETQRNKGNFPGRFSGRQFSNSRSEMNVSTLELGDSALYLCASSLSPGHTNTEAFFGQGTRLTVV.

The chain joins TRBV7-2 to TRBJ2-7; 7 bases line up with TRBD1. The CDR3 covers 15 residues. With 5 bases clipped from V and 2 bases from J, the junction kept 9 bases outside the gene matches. Germline V gene sequence: CDR1 SGHTA, CDR2 FQGNSA. CDR3 amino acids: CASSPGQVPPYEQYF. CDR3 sequence (DNA): TGTGCCAGCAGCCCAGGACAGGTACCTCCCTACGAGCAGTACTTC.

The genes are TRBV25-1 and TRBJ2-7, with TRBD1 matching over 9 bases. CDR3 length: 13 amino acids. CDR1 and CDR2 (germline): MGHDK, SYGVNS. V was clipped by 8 bases and J by 6 bases; unmatched bases: 8. CDR3 in DNA: TGTGCCAGCCGCCCGACAGGGGGTGGCGAGCAGTACTTC. Translated, it gives CASRPTGGGEQYF.

This clone appeared a single time. The V gene is TRBV24-1, the J gene TRBJ2-5; TRBD2 matches at 7 bases. The V gene end was trimmed by 3 bases and the J gene end by 4 bases; junction bases not matched to a gene: 7. Germline V CDR1 and CDR2: KGHDR, SFDVKD. CDR3 size: 15 residues. CDR3 DNA: TGTGCCACCAGTGATCCCATTGGGGGGGGAGAGACCCAGTACTTC. Amino acids: CATSDPIGGGETQYF.

This chain uses TRBV5-8 with TRBJ1-5; D is unresolved. Germline values: CDR1 SGHTS, CDR2 YDEGEE. V lost 6 bases and J 4 bases, leaving 14 bases between the germline ends. The CDR3 length is 14 residues. The CDR3 protein is CASTPPVPNQPQHF. CDR3 nucleotides: TGTGCCAGCACCCCCCCGGTCCCTAATCAGCCCCAGCATTTT.

The rearrangement uses TRBV6-6 and TRBJ1-6; D not certain. The germline V gene encodes CDR1 MNHNY and CDR2 SVGAGI (reference sequence). CDR3 length equals 16 residues. The V and J ends lost 2 bases and 0 bases respectively, with 8 bases between them. CDR3 protein: CASSYMGSSYNSPLHF. CDR3 nucleotides: TGTGCCAGCAGTTACATGGGGAGCTCCTATAATTCACCCCTCCACTTT.

The chain carries TRBV28 and TRBJ1-1; D uncertain. V gave up 3 bases and J gave up 6 bases, with 5 bases separating them. The germline V gene has CDR1 MDHEN and CDR2 SYDVKM. The CDR3 extends over 11 amino acids. The CDR3 coding sequence is TGTGCCAGCAGTTTGGGCGCTGAAGCTTTCTTT. Its protein product is CASSLGAEAFF.